This T cell receptor (beta chain) was profiled in a study of blood T cell repertoires in COVID-19. In the study overall: Specimens from acute and convalescent COVID-19 originated in the United States, Italy and Spain. The analysed material was cDNA or gDNA that came from T cells, B-cell-depleted T cells, or PBMCs.

Assay: immunoSEQ multiplex PCR; the TCRdb copy retains only in-frame clones and omits some. This table has 80,000 to 90,000 clones, roughly 89% appearing once. Germline V gives CDR1 SGDLS, CDR2 YYNGEE. The CDR3 covers 13 residues. With 4 bases clipped from V and 5 bases from J, the junction kept 5 bases outside the gene matches. V is TRBV9 and J is TRBJ2-7, with 8 bases lining up with TRBD2. This sequence originates from a man in his 60s with acute or convalescent COVID-19. Sequencing was done on a sample of peripheral blood. The CDR3: CASSSGGADEQYF. The CDR3 DNA sequence: TGTGCCAGCAGCTCCGGGGGGGCTGACGAGCAGTACTTC. The full variable domain, in which reference TRBV9 and TRBJ2-7 provide the parts outside the CDR3, is DSGVTQTPKHLITATGQRVTLRCSPRSGDLSVYWYQQSLDQGLQFLIQYYNGEERAKGNILERFSAQQFPDLHSELNLSSLELGDSALYFCASSSGGADEQYFGPGTRLTVT.